Listed below are T cell receptor beta chains from one sample, sequenced in a study of early T cells in non-severe SARS-CoV-2 infection. TCRdb independently ran MiXCR on the 5' RACE reads; one entry per CDR3 protein. The table includes 29,000 or so distinct CDR3 sequences, approximately 4.7% detected once. The sample comprised whole blood. These receptors all come from an adult who was a healthcare worker with PCR-confirmed SARS-CoV-2 infection or an uninfected control (not recorded which). Each CDR3 is given with its conserved first and last residue. A D gene is named only where the DNA matches it firmly. Clone sizes are given selectively: once, few, many, or a class where the clone is expanded.

cdr3_nt cdr3_aa j_call v_call d_call clone_size
TGTGCCAGCAGCCCCCGGGGTTTAGGTTCCGGCTACACCTTC CASSPRGLGSGYTF TRBJ1-2 TRBV7-8 - -
TGTGCCATCAGTGGGGCATCCTACGAGCAGTACTTC CAISGASYEQYF TRBJ2-7 TRBV10-3 - many
TGTGCCAGCAGGGTCGATGCTCCCACAGATACGCAGTATTTT CASRVDAPTDTQYF TRBJ2-3 TRBV7-9 - -
TGTGCCAGCAGCTTAGGGGCGACGGGACAAGAGACCCAGTACTTC CASSLGATGQETQYF TRBJ2-5 TRBV7-9 - -
TGTGCCAGCAGTGAAGAACTAGCGGGTCCGCAGACCCAGTACTTC CASSEELAGPQTQYF TRBJ2-5 TRBV2 TRBD2 many
TGTGCCAGCAGTTTAGACAGGGCCTCTGGGGCCAACGTCCTGACTTTC CASSLDRASGANVLTF TRBJ2-6 TRBV7-2 TRBD1 many
TGTGCCAGCAGTTTAGAATATCCGGGACAGGGGTTCCACGAGCAGTACTTC CASSLEYPGQGFHEQYF TRBJ2-7 TRBV7-6 TRBD1 -
TGTGCCATCAGTGAACAGCGCACAGATACGCAGTATTTT CAISEQRTDTQYF TRBJ2-3 TRBV10-3 - -
TGTGCCATCAACCCGGGACAGGGGTACACTGAAGCTTTCTTT CAINPGQGYTEAFF TRBJ1-1 TRBV10-3 TRBD1 -
TGTGCCAGCGGGACTTCCTACGAGCAGTACTTC CASGTSYEQYF TRBJ2-7 TRBV2 - -
TGTGCCAGCACCCTTACGGCCGGACTGAACACTGAAGCTTTCTTT CASTLTAGLNTEAFF TRBJ1-1 TRBV6-2/TRBV6-3 - few
TGCACCAGCAGTGAAAGTCGATTGGCTGAAGTTTTCTTT CTSSESRLAEVFF TRBJ1-1 TRBV10-2 - -
TGTGCCAGCAGCGAACTACAGACAGGGATGAACACTGAAGCTTTCTTT CASSELQTGMNTEAFF TRBJ1-1 TRBV7-2 TRBD1 many
TGCAGTGCTAGAGATCAGGGACTAGCGGTCTACAATGAGCAGTTCTTC CSARDQGLAVYNEQFF TRBJ2-1 TRBV20-1 TRBD2 few
TGTGCCAGTAGAAAGGACACCTTTAGCAATCAGCCCCAGCATTTT CASRKDTFSNQPQHF TRBJ1-5 TRBV19 - many
TGTGCCAGCAGCTCCACAGGGGCTGGGGCCAACGTCCTGACTTTC CASSSTGAGANVLTF TRBJ2-6 TRBV7-9 TRBD1 many
TGCAGCGTTGCAGACAGGGCAAGCACAGATACGCAGTATTTT CSVADRASTDTQYF TRBJ2-3 TRBV29-1 TRBD1 many
TGTGCCAGTAGTGTCCGGGGGGGTCTTAGTTTCGACAATGAGCAGTTCTTC CASSVRGGLSFDNEQFF TRBJ2-1 TRBV19 TRBD2 many
TGTGCCAGCAGCCAGCTTGGGGAAAAACTGTTTTTT CASSQLGEKLFF TRBJ1-4 TRBV4-2 - many
TGTGCCAGCAGCTTACAGGACTACGAGCAGTACTTC CASSLQDYEQYF TRBJ2-7 TRBV7-2 - few
TGTGCCAGCAGTTTCCCAGGGGAGGAGAGAGGGGATTATGACGGCTACACCTTC CASSFPGEERGDYDGYTF TRBJ1-2 TRBV28 - many
TGTGCCAGCAGCCTGGAGGGGGTACAGCGCCATGAGCAGTTCTTC CASSLEGVQRHEQFF TRBJ2-1 TRBV5-4 - many
TGTGCCAGCAGCCTGAGGACGGTGAACACTGAAGCTTTCTTT CASSLRTVNTEAFF TRBJ1-1 TRBV21-1 - many
TGTGCCAGCTCGGACATTCAGGTGAACTCTGGAAACACCATATATTTT CASSDIQVNSGNTIYF TRBJ1-3 TRBV18 - many
TGTGCAGAAAGGAGGGACTTTGACTACAATGAGCAGTTCTTC CAERRDFDYNEQFF TRBJ2-1 TRBV21-1 - many
TGTGCCAGCAGCCAAGAGGCCAGTAATCAGCCCCAGCATTTT CASSQEASNQPQHF TRBJ1-5 TRBV4-2 - many
TGCAGTGCTAGAGTAACGAAGGCTACAGATACGCAGTATTTT CSARVTKATDTQYF TRBJ2-3 TRBV20-1 - many
TGCAGCGCCGGGACAGGGGTCAAAGACAACCAAGAGACCCAGTACTTC CSAGTGVKDNQETQYF TRBJ2-5 TRBV29-1 TRBD1 -
TGTGCCAGCAGCTTGGGAGGTCCCAGGGGCAGCACTGAAGCTTTCTTT CASSLGGPRGSTEAFF TRBJ1-1 TRBV5-5 - many